The 16 T cell receptor beta chains below were found in one sample sequenced in a study of OX40 agonist ivuxolimab in advanced cancers. Data came from immunoSEQ multiplex PCR; TCRdb stores just in-frame clones and leaves some out. The repertoire holds under 60,000 clones, with about 88% as singletons. The sequences come from CD4+ or CD8+ T cells sorted from blood, collected in a trial of the OX40 agonist ivuxolimab. The receptors stem from an adult with an advanced solid tumor such as melanoma, head and neck, liver or kidney cancer.

The gene calls are TRBV6-6 and TRBJ2-7; unclear D gene. Germline V lookup: CDR1 MNHNY, CDR2 SVGAGI (reference sequence). V dropped 11 bases and J dropped 0 bases, with 8 bases sitting between them. CDR3 length: 11 amino acids. CDR3 in DNA: TGTGCCTCCAGACACTCCTACGAGCAGTACTTC. Its translation: CASRHSYEQYF.

The chain is built from TRBV11-2 and TRBJ1-4, with a possible D match to TRBD1 (5 bases). V was pared by 6 bases and J by 5 bases, with 13 bases between. The CDR3 covers 14 residues. CDR1 is SGHAT and CDR2 is FQNNGV in the germline V gene. This chain's CDR3 is CASSWKGTNEKLFF. The CDR3 DNA reads as TGTGCCAGCAGTTGGAAGGGGACGAATGAAAAACTGTTTTTT.

The chain recombines TRBV7-9 with TRBJ2-1; D possibly matches TRBD1 or TRBD2 (6 bases each). CDR1 is SEHNR and CDR2 is FQNEAQ in the germline V gene (reference sequence). Trimming removed 5 bases at V and 10 bases at J, with 9 bases between. CDR3 length equals 11 residues. CDR3 in DNA: TGTGCCAGCAGCCACGGGGGCGAGCAGTTCTTC. This translates into CASSHGGEQFF.

This clone was recorded only once. J is TRBJ2-7 and V is TRBV7-2; the match to TRBD1 covers 9 bases. CDR1 is SGHTA, CDR2 FQGNSA, per germline. The junction had 5 bases not matched to a gene; V was cut back by 4 bases and J by 7 bases. The CDR3 contains 13 residues. The CDR3 is CASSSLGQGEQYF. The CDR3 nucleotides read TGTGCCAGCAGCTCTCTCGGACAGGGGGAGCAGTACTTC.

V gene TRBV5-4 combines with J gene TRBJ1-6; D unclear. This CDR3 region has 12 residues. CDR1 and CDR2 (germline): SGHNT, YYREEE (reference sequence). With 5 bases removed from V and 5 bases from J, the gap between germline ends came to 5 bases. CDR3 sequence: CASSRDNSPLHF. CDR3 in DNA: TGTGCCAGCAGTAGGGATAATTCACCCCTCCACTTT.

The chain links TRBV27 to TRBJ2-7, with D unresolved. V gave up 2 bases and J gave up 2 bases, with 7 bases separating them. The germline V gene has CDR1 MNHEY and CDR2 SMNVEV (reference sequence). CDR3 size: 13 residues. The CDR3 loop is CASSLTGPYEQYF. In DNA, the CDR3 is TGTGCCAGCAGTTTAACGGGCCCCTACGAGCAGTACTTC.

This chain uses TRBV18 with TRBJ2-5; D ambiguous. The CDR3 is made up of 18 amino acids. V gave up 4 bases and J gave up 1 base, with 22 bases separating them. CDR1 is KGHSH, CDR2 LQKENI, per germline. The CDR3: CASSLMQSSGPLQETQYF. The CDR3 bases are TGTGCCAGCTCACTCATGCAGAGCTCAGGCCCTCTCCAAGAGACCCAGTACTTC.

This rearrangement joins TRBV9 to TRBJ2-1, with D possibly matching TRBD1 (5 bases). Germline CDR1 reads SGDLS; CDR2 reads YYNGEE. CDR3 length equals 14 residues. With 1 base removed from V and 5 bases from J, the gap between germline ends came to 10 bases. The CDR3 spells CASSVRGTDNEQFF. The CDR3 DNA is TGTGCCAGCAGCGTAAGGGGCACCGACAATGAGCAGTTCTTC.

Here the CDR3 DNA reads TGTGCCAGCAGCACTCATGACAGGGTCTATTCAGATACGCAGTATTTT. It is translated as CASSTHDRVYSDTQYF. The chain combines TRBV5-4 with TRBJ2-3; TRBD1 matches at 7 bases. The CDR3 spans 16 residues. V shed 4 bases and J 4 bases; nucleotides not matched to a gene: 12. Germline V lookup: CDR1 SGHNT, CDR2 YYREEE (reference sequence).

This sequence joins TRBV7-8 and TRBJ1-5, with TRBD1 identical over 8 bases. With V trimmed by 3 bases and J by 0 bases, 13 bases remained unmatched. Germline CDR1 reads SGHVS; CDR2 reads FQNEAQ. The CDR3 extends over 19 amino acids. The CDR3 loop reads CASSFLPRDRFYSNQPQHF. The CDR3 region has the DNA TGTGCCAGCAGCTTCCTTCCCCGGGACAGGTTCTATAGCAATCAGCCCCAGCATTTT.

The chain uses TRBV28 and TRBJ1-2; 7 bases are shared with TRBD1. Germline CDR1 reads MDHEN; CDR2 reads SYDVKM. The length of the CDR3 is 15 residues. With V trimmed by 6 bases and J by 2 bases, 9 bases remained unmatched. CDR3 residues: CASSPPGTVNYGYTF. As DNA, the CDR3 is TGTGCCAGCAGCCCACCGGGGACAGTAAACTATGGCTACACCTTC.

This clone was detected once. The V and J genes are TRBV9 and TRBJ1-5; D unresolved. Germline V gene lookup returns CDR1 SGDLS and CDR2 YYNGEE. This CDR3 is 14 amino acids long. With 0 bases removed from V and 5 bases from J, the gap between germline ends came to 9 bases. This CDR3 reads CASSVAEEDQPQHF. The CDR3 region has the DNA TGTGCCAGCAGCGTAGCTGAGGAGGATCAGCCCCAGCATTTT.

This clone was picked up one time. The chain uses TRBV7-2 and TRBJ1-2; D is possibly TRBD1 (5 bases). In germline, CDR1 is SGHTA, CDR2 FQGNSA. Trimming removed 1 base from V and 3 bases from J, with 12 bases in between. The CDR3 sequence is 15 residues long. The CDR3 region has the DNA TGTGCCAGCAGCTTAGATCGGAAAGGGGACTATGGCTACACCTTC. Amino acids: CASSLDRKGDYGYTF.

This chain joins TRBV6-6 and TRBJ1-3; TRBD1 aligns across 7 bases. V was clipped by 11 bases and J by 0 bases; unmatched bases: 10. The CDR3 has 15 amino acids. Germline V gene lookup returns CDR1 MNHNY and CDR2 SVGAGI (reference sequence). The CDR3 loop is CAGSGTASSGNTIYF. In nucleotides, the CDR3 is TGTGCCGGATCCGGGACAGCATCCTCTGGAAACACCATATATTTT.

V and J are TRBV30 and TRBJ2-4; either TRBD1 or TRBD2 may fit D (5 bases each). V lost 4 bases, J lost 9 bases, and 13 bases lay in between. CDR3 length: 12 amino acids. Germline V gene data show CDR1 as GTSNPN and CDR2 as SVGIG (reference sequence). The CDR3 reads CAWKGPRSIQYF. The CDR3 region has the DNA TGTGCCTGGAAGGGACCCCGGTCCATTCAGTACTTC.

The V gene is TRBV28, the J gene TRBJ1-2; no reliable D call. The V gene's germline CDR1 is MDHEN and CDR2 SYDVKM. The ends were cut back, 5 bases at V and 0 bases at J, with 13 bases in the middle. The CDR3 is 15 residues long. CDR3 loop: CASSRSLAANYGYTF. CDR3 DNA: TGTGCCAGCAGTCGGTCATTAGCCGCTAACTATGGCTACACCTTC.